Given below is one TCR beta chain in context. This specimen belongs to a study of early T cells in non-severe SARS-CoV-2 infection. TCRdb re-derived calls from the 5' RACE reads in MiXCR, one entry per CDR3 protein. The data hold 80,000 to 95,000 distinct CDR3 sequences, with under 15% observed a single time. Germline V gene sequence: CDR1 MGHRA, CDR2 YSYEKL. The CDR3 sequence is 15 residues long. V was trimmed by 3 bases and J by 6 bases, leaving 16 bases between them. The chain recombines TRBV4-1 with TRBJ2-3; no firm D call. Sequenced input: whole blood. This sequence originates from an adult who was a healthcare worker with PCR-confirmed SARS-CoV-2 infection or an uninfected control (not recorded which). CDR3 residues: CASSHRLIPEDTQYF. CDR3 nucleotide sequence: TGCGCCAGCAGCCACCGACTTATACCGGAGGATACGCAGTATTTT.